One and the same sample provided the 12 T cell receptor beta chains below, sequenced in a study of blood T cells in healthy people across ages. Primers used in a second PCR of about 7 to 12 cycles were a sample-barcoded 5' primer and a J-beta primer mix. TCRdb re-called the 5' RACE reads through MiXCR, storing one row per CDR3 protein. Here the sample spans around 650,000 distinct CDR3 sequences, around 43% being singletons. The sequenced material came from blood. Receptors originate from an elderly man in good health.

This chain connects TRBV5-1 to TRBJ1-1, with 9 bases fitting TRBD1. The CDR3 runs to 13 residues. The germline V gene encodes CDR1 SGHRS and CDR2 YFSETQ. V lost 7 bases and J lost 2; bases outside the gene matches: 3. The CDR3 DNA is TGCGCCAGCCGACAGGGGGGAAACACTGAAGCTTTCTTT. It specifies CASRQGGNTEAFF.

This clonotype was counted many times. This sequence joins TRBV12-3 or TRBV12-4 and TRBJ2-7, with 12 bases lining up with TRBD2. The CDR3 is 17 amino acids. The J segment lost 0 bases and the V segment lost 6 bases, leaving 9 bases of the junction unmatched. This CDR3 is CASRHAGLAGNSYEQYF. In DNA form, the CDR3 reads TGTGCCAGCAGACACGCCGGACTAGCGGGAAACTCCTACGAGCAGTACTTC.

This clonotype was detected a few times. V is TRBV5-1 and J is TRBJ2-7; 11 bases align to TRBD1. The length of the CDR3 is 16 residues. V gave up 4 bases and J gave up 7 bases; unmatched junction bases: 13. From germline, CDR1 is SGHRS and CDR2 YFSETQ. This CDR3 reads CASSATGLDRGQEQYF. The DNA of the CDR3 is TGCGCCAGCAGCGCCACTGGTTTGGACAGGGGGCAAGAGCAGTACTTC.

As to this clonotype: Just one base apart from a much larger clone, this may be a read error. The rearrangement uses TRBV29-1 and TRBJ2-4, with TRBD1 matching 11 bases. There are 13 residues in the CDR3. Trimming cost V 6 bases and J 13 bases; bases outside gene matches: 11. In germline, CDR1 is SQVTM, CDR2 ANQGSEA. The CDR3 loop is CSVRRDRGEGQYF. In DNA, the CDR3 is TGCAGCGTCCGCCGGGACAGGGGGGAAGGGCAGTACTTC.

This rearrangement joins TRBV6-2 or TRBV6-3 to TRBJ2-3; D may be TRBD2 (6 bases). The V and J ends lost 0 bases and 8 bases respectively, with 15 bases between them. The CDR3 runs to 15 residues. Germline V gives CDR1 MNHEY, CDR2 SVGEGT. DNA of the CDR3: TGTGCCAGCAGTTACTCGGGGGAGGTCCTCACTACGCAGTATTTT. Protein: CASSYSGEVLTTQYF.

This clonotype was detected a few times. The chain has TRBV15 and TRBJ2-7; no firm D call. The length of the CDR3 is 14 residues. Deletions cut 0 bases from V and 6 bases from J, with 12 bases between. The germline CDR1 and CDR2 sequences are LNHNV and YYDKDF (reference sequence). The CDR3 loop reads CATSRDHGEFEQYF. The CDR3 nucleotides are TGTGCCACCAGCAGAGATCACGGCGAGTTCGAGCAGTACTTC.

The genes are TRBV20-1 and TRBJ2-1; D may be TRBD1 or TRBD2 (6 bases each). The CDR3 loop spans 16 amino acids. V was clipped by 7 bases and J by 0 bases, with 19 bases between them. Germline lookup yields CDR1 DFQATT and CDR2 SNEGSKA (reference sequence). CDR3: CSGLYRGTTSYNEQFF. The DNA of the CDR3 is TGCAGTGGTTTATATCGCGGGACAACCTCCTACAATGAGCAGTTCTTC.

The chain links TRBV9 to TRBJ2-1, with D hard to call. This CDR3 is built from 16 residues. The V end lost 2 bases, the J end lost 4 bases, and 16 bases lay between the germline ends. Germline lookup yields CDR1 SGDLS and CDR2 YYNGEE. In DNA, the CDR3 is TGTGCCAGCAGCGTTGGGGTGGGAAATTCTTACAATGAGCAGTTCTTC. Protein product: CASSVGVGNSYNEQFF.

The chain recombines TRBV28 with TRBJ2-7; TRBD1 matches at 9 bases. Trimming cost V 6 bases and J 1 base; bases outside gene matches: 4. The CDR3 runs 14 residues. Germline CDR1 reads MDHEN; CDR2 reads SYDVKM. This chain's CDR3 is CASRSTGGSYEQYF. CDR3 sequence (DNA): TGTGCCAGCAGGTCGACAGGGGGATCCTACGAGCAGTACTTC.

This clonotype has only a few counts. This chain's CDR3 is CAWTRTANTEAFF. The CDR3 bases are TGTGCCTGGACGCGGACAGCGAACACTGAAGCTTTCTTT. The genes are TRBV30 and TRBJ1-1, with D possibly being TRBD1 (6 bases). The CDR3 length is 13 residues. V was trimmed by 4 bases and J by 1 base, leaving 10 bases between them. CDR1 is GTSNPN, CDR2 SVGIG, per germline (reference sequence).

This clonotype was observed a handful of times. The rearrangement uses TRBV25-1 and TRBJ2-7, with TRBD1 matching 7 bases. Trimming took 8 bases from V and 0 from J; bases not matched to a gene: 7. CDR3 length: 14 residues. CDR1 is MGHDK and CDR2 is SYGVNS in the germline V gene. The CDR3 sequence: CASSETGSSYEQYF. CDR3 coding DNA: TGTGCCAGCTCCGAGACAGGGAGCTCCTACGAGCAGTACTTC.

The V call is TRBV4-3, the J call TRBJ2-1; TRBD2 matches at 10 bases. CDR1 is LGHNA and CDR2 is YSLEER in the germline V gene. V was clipped by 1 base and J by 7 bases; unmatched bases: 7. The CDR3 loop spans 16 amino acids. The CDR3 DNA reads TGCGCCAGCAGCCAAGTCGGAGCGGGGGGGCAGAATGAGCAGTTCTTC. It is translated as CASSQVGAGGQNEQFF.